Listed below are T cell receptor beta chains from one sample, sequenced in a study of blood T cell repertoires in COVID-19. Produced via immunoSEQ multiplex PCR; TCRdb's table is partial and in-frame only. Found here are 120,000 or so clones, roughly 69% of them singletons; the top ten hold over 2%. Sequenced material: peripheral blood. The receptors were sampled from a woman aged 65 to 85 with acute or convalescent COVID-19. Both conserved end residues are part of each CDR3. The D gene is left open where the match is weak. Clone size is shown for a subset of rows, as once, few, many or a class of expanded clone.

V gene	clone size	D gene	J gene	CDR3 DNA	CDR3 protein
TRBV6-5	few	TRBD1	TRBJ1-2	TGTGCCAGCAGTTACAATGACGGGACAGGGGTTGGCTACACCTTC	CASSYNDGTGVGYTF
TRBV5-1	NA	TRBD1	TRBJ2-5	TGCGCCAGCAGCGTAGTGACAGGGTCGGGAGAGACCCAGTACTTC	CASSVVTGSGETQYF
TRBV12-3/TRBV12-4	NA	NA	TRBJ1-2	TGTGCCAGGGCCCCGGGGGGCGACTATGGCTACACCTTC	CARAPGGDYGYTF
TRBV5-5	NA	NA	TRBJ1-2	TGTGCCAGCAGCTTTCAATTGAACTATGGCTACACCTTC	CASSFQLNYGYTF
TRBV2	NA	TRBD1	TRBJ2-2	TGTGCCAGCAGATGGGACAGGGAGAAGAACACCGGGGAGCTGTTTTTT	CASRWDREKNTGELFF
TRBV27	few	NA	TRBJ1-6	TGTGCCAGCACCTCCGCCGGGCTACAGGGTGGGGGTTCACCCCTCCACTTT	CASTSAGLQGGGSPLHF
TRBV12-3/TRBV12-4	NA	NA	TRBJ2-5	TGTGCCAGCAGTTTCGGAGGGGTAGAGACCCAGTACTTC	CASSFGGVETQYF
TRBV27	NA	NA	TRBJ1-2	TGTGCCAGCAGCCGCATCGGAGACTCCGAACCGCATGGCTACACCTTC	CASSRIGDSEPHGYTF
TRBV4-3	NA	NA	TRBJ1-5	TGCGCCAGCAGCCAAGATATAATACAGGGCAATCAGCCCCAGCATTTT	CASSQDIIQGNQPQHF
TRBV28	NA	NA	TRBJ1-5	TGTGCCAGCAGTAGGAGGGATCAGCCCCAGCATTTT	CASSRRDQPQHF
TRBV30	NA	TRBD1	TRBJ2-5	TGTGCCTGGAGTGTATGGGGACAGGGGAAAGAAGAGACCCAGTACTTC	CAWSVWGQGKEETQYF
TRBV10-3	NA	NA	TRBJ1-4	TGTGCCATCCGGTCGCAGGCTACAACTAATGAAAAACTGTTTTTT	CAIRSQATTNEKLFF
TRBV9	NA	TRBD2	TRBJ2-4	TGTGCCAGCAGCCCCTCGACTGGGCGGGAGCTCAAAAACATTCAGTACTTC	CASSPSTGRELKNIQYF
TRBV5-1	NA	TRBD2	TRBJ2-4	TGCGCCAGCAGCTTCGGCGGGGGGATCGGCATTCAGTACTTC	CASSFGGGIGIQYF
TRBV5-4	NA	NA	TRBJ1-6	TGTGCCAGCATTCAGGTGGTTAATTCACCCCTCCACTTT	CASIQVVNSPLHF
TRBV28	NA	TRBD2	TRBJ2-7	TGTGCCAGCAGGTTAAGCGGGGCGGGGAGGGGTTACGAGCAGTACTTC	CASRLSGAGRGYEQYF
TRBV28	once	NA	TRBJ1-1	TGTGCCAGCCTTCGGGACATCACTGAAGCTTTCTTT	CASLRDITEAFF
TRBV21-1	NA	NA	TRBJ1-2	TGTGCCAGCAGCAAAAGGGGGCATGGCTACACCTTC	CASSKRGHGYTF
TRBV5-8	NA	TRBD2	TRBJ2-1	TGTGCCAGCAGCTTGTTAGCGGGGGGAAACAATGAGCAGTTCTTC	CASSLLAGGNNEQFF
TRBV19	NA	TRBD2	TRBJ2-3	TGTGCCGTATCGGTAGCGGGACACACAGATACGCAGTATTTT	CAVSVAGHTDTQYF
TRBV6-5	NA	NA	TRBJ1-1	TGTGCCAGCAGTTACACCAGGGGTGAAGCTTTCTTT	CASSYTRGEAFF
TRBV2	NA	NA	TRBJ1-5	TGTGCCAGCAGTGAGTCCTCTAGTCAGCCCCAGCATTTT	CASSESSSQPQHF
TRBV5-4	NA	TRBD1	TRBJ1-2	TGTGCCAGCAGCTCGGACAGGGTGGGTGGCTACACCTTC	CASSSDRVGGYTF
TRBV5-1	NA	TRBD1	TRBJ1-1	TGCGCCAGCAGCTTACGGACAGGGCACACTGAAGCTTTCTTT	CASSLRTGHTEAFF
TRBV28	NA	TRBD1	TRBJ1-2	TGTGCCAGCAGTGCGTCAGGGGGTCCCTATGGCTACACCTTC	CASSASGGPYGYTF
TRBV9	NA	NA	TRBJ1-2	TGTGCCAGCAGCGGCGGATGGAGTCGGTCTGGCTACACCTTC	CASSGGWSRSGYTF
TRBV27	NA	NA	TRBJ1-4	TGTGCCAGCAGTTTAGGGGTAGGATCTAATAGGGGAAGACTGTTTTTT	CASSLGVGSNRGRLFF
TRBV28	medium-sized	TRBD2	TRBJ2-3	TGTGCCAGCAGTTTCGGACTAGCGACAGATACGCAGTATTTT	CASSFGLATDTQYF
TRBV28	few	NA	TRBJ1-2	TGTGCCAGTACGAAGGGGACTTTCAACTATGGCTACACCTTC	CASTKGTFNYGYTF
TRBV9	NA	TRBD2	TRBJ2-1	TGTGCCAGCAGCGTAGGACTAGCGGGGGACAATGAGCAGTTCTTC	CASSVGLAGDNEQFF
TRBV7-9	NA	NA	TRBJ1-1	TGTGCCAGCAGCTCGAGTAACACTGAAGCTTTCTTT	CASSSSNTEAFF
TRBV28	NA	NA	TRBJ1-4	TGTGCCAGCAGTCCCGCCGGACTGAATGAAAAACTGTTTTTT	CASSPAGLNEKLFF
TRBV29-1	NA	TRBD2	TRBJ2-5	TGCAGCGTTGAACTAGCGGGGGAAGAGACCCAGTACTTC	CSVELAGEETQYF
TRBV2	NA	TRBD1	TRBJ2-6	TGTGCCAGCAAGGGGGGAGGGACAGGGAGCTCTGGGGCCAACGTCCTGACTTTC	CASKGGGTGSSGANVLTF
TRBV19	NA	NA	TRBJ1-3	TGTGCCAGTAGTACCGGACAGAGGGGAAACACCATATATTTT	CASSTGQRGNTIYF
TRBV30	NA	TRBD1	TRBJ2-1	TGTGCCTACACGGGACAGCCCTACAATGAGCAGTTCTTC	CAYTGQPYNEQFF
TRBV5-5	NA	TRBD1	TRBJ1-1	TGTGCCAGCAGCCCCTATATAGGACAGGGGGTCTCTGAAGCTTTCTTT	CASSPYIGQGVSEAFF
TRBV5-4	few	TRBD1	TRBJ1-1	TGTGCCAGCAGTCCACAGGGGCCAGGTACTGAAGCTTTCTTT	CASSPQGPGTEAFF
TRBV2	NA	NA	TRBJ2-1	TGTGCCAGCAGTGAAGTTCGCGGACTTGGTAGCGGGCAGTTCTTC	CASSEVRGLGSGQFF
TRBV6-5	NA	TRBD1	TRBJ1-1	TGTGCCAGCACTACCTCACAGGGGACGGTCGCTTTCTTT	CASTTSQGTVAFF
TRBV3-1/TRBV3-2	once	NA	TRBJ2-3	TGTGCCAGCAGCCAAGATTTAGGGCTAGCCACAGATACGCAGTATTTT	CASSQDLGLATDTQYF
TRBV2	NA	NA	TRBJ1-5	TGTGCCAGCAGTGACCCGGGGAGGGGAAGTAGCAATCAGCCCCAGCATTTT	CASSDPGRGSSNQPQHF
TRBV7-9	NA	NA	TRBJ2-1	TGTGCCAGCAGCCAAGGACAGTCCTACAATGAGCAGTTCTTC	CASSQGQSYNEQFF
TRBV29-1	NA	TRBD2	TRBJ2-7	TGCAGCGTTGAACCGAGCGGGGCTAACGAGAAGTACTTC	CSVEPSGANEKYF
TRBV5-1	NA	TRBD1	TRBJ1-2	TGCGCCAGCAGCTTAGGACAGGGGGTAACCTATGGCTACACCTTC	CASSLGQGVTYGYTF
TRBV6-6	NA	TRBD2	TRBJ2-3	TGTGCCAGCAGCCGACGGACTAGCCTGCTTGGGGCAGATACGCAGTATTTT	CASSRRTSLLGADTQYF
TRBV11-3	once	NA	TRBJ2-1	TGTGCCAGCAGCGCCGGACAGCCGGACAATGAGCAGTTCTTC	CASSAGQPDNEQFF
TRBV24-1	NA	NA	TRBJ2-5	TGTGCCACCAGTGATTTTAGGGGAGAGACCCAGTACTTC	CATSDFRGETQYF
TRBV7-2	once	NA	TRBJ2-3	TGTGCCAGCAGTCCGGGGGCAGATACGCAGTATTTT	CASSPGADTQYF
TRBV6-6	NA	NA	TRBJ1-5	TGTGCCAGCAGAGCAGGGAACCAGCCCCAGCATTTT	CASRAGNQPQHF
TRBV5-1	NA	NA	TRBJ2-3	TGCGCCAGCAGCCCAGCGATTAGCACAGATACGCAGTATTTT	CASSPAISTDTQYF
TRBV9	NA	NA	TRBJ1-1	TGTGCCAGCAGCGTAGGCGCGGCGGGAACTGAAGCTTTCTTT	CASSVGAAGTEAFF
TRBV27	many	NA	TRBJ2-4	TGTGCCAGCAGTTTTGACAGGATCATTCAGTACTTC	CASSFDRIIQYF
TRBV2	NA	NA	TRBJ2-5	TGTGCCAGCCGCCGGGACTCACGGGAGACCCAGTACTTC	CASRRDSRETQYF
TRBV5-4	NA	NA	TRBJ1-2	TGTGCCAGCAGCTTGGCCCGGACAGCCTCACTACGGTATGGCTACACCTTC	CASSLARTASLRYGYTF
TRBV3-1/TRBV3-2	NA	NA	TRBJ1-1	TGTGCCAGCAGCTCAACAGTGAACACTGAAGCTTTCTTT	CASSSTVNTEAFF
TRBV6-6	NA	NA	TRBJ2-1	TGTGCCAGCAGTTACTCAGGCAGGGGTAATGAGCAGTTCTTC	CASSYSGRGNEQFF
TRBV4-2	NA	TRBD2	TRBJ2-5	TGTGCCAGCAGCCAAGTAGCTAGCGGGGGAAAAGAGACCCAGTACTTC	CASSQVASGGKETQYF
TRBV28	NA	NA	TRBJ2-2	TGTGCCAGCAGTTTAATGGTAGTAGAGGAGGTCACCGGGGAGCTGTTTTTT	CASSLMVVEEVTGELFF